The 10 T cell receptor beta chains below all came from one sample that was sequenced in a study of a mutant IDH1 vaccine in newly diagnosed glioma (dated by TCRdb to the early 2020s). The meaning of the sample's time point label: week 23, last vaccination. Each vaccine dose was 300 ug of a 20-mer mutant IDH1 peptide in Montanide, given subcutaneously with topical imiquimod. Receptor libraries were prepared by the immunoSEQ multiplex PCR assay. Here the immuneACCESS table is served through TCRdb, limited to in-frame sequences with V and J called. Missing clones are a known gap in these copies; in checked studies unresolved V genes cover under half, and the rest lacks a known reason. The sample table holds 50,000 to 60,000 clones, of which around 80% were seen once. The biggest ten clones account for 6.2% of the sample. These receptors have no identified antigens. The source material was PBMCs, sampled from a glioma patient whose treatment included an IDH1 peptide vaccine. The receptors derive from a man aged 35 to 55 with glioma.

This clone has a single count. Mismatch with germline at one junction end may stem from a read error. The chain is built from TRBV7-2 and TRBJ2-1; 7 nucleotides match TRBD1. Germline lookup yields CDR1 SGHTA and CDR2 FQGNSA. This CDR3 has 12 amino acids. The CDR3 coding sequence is TGTGCCAGCAGCTTGCAGGGGGTTTGGTTGGTCTTC. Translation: CASSLQGVWLVF.

The CDR3 spells CSVQNPRAGGNADTQYF. The CDR3 nucleotides read TGCAGCGTGCAAAATCCTAGGGCGGGGGGGAACGCAGATACGCAGTATTTT. This chain links TRBV29-1 with TRBJ2-3; 9 nucleotides match TRBD2. This CDR3 contains 17 residues. After removal of 6 bases from V and 4 bases from J, the junction contained 17 bases not matched to a gene. Germline CDR1 reads SQVTM; CDR2 reads ANQGSEA.

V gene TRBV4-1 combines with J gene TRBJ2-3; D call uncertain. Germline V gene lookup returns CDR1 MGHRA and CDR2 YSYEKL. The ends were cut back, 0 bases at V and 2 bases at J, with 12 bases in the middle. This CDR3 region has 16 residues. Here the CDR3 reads CASSQEAPGSTDTQYF. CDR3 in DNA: TGCGCCAGCAGCCAAGAGGCCCCCGGATCCACAGATACGCAGTATTTT.

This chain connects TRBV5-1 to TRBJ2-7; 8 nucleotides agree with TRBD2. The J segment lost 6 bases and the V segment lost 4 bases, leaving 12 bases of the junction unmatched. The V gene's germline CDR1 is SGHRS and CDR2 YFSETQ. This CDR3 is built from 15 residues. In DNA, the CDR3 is TGCGCCAGCAGCCCTGGGGGACTAGGGGCGGTCGAGCAGTACTTC. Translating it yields CASSPGGLGAVEQYF.

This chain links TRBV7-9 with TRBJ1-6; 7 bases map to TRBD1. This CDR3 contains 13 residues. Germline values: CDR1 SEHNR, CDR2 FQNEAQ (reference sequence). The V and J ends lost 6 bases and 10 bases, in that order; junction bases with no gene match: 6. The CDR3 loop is CASSPGQTSPLHF. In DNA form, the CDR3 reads TGTGCCAGCAGTCCGGGACAGACCTCACCCCTCCACTTT. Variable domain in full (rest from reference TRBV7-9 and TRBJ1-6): DTGVSQNPRHKITKRGQNVTFRCDPISEHNRLYWYRQTLGQGPEFLTYFQNEAQLEKSRLLSDRFSAERPKGSFSTLEIQRTEQGDSAMYLCASSPGQTSPLHFGNGTRLTVT.

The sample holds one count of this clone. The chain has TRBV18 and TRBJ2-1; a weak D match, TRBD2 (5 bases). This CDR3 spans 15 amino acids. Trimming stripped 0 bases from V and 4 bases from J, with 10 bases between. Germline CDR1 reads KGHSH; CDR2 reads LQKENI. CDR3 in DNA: TGTGCCAGCTCACCACCGACGCCGGGATACAATGAGCAGTTCTTC. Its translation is CASSPPTPGYNEQFF.

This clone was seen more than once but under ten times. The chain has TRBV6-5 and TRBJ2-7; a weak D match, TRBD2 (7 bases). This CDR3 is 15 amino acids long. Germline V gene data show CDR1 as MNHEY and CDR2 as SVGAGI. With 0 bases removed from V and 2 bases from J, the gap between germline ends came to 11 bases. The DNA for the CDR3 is TGTGCCAGCAGTTACTCGGGGGGGGGCCCCTACGAGCAGTACTTC. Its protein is CASSYSGGGPYEQYF.

CDR3 nucleotide sequence: TGTGCCAGCAGCAGCCAGGGTGGAGCTAACTATGGCTACACCTTC. Its translation is CASSSQGGANYGYTF. V usage is TRBV2 and J usage is TRBJ1-2, with D tentatively TRBD1 (5 bases). This CDR3 is 15 amino acids long. Germline V CDR1 and CDR2: SNHLY, FYNNEI. The V end lost 6 bases, the J end lost 0 bases, and 14 bases lay between the germline ends.

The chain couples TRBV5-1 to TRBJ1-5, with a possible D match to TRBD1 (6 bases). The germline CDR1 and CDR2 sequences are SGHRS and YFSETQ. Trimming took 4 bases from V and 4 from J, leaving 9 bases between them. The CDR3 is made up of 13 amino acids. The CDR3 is CASSAQGNQPQHF. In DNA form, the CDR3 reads TGCGCCAGCAGCGCACAGGGAAATCAGCCCCAGCATTTT.

The CDR3 spells CASNQGGGQPQHF. The DNA for the CDR3 is TGTGCCAGCAACCAGGGAGGCGGTCAGCCCCAGCATTTT. V usage is TRBV7-9 and J usage is TRBJ1-5; possibly TRBD1 for D (5 bases). Germline values: CDR1 SEHNR, CDR2 FQNEAQ (reference sequence). The CDR3 consists of 13 residues. V lost 7 bases, J lost 6 bases, and 13 bases lay in between.